This passage covers 14 T cell receptor beta chains from one sample sequenced in a study of blood T cell repertoires in COVID-19. TCRdb's copy holds only in-frame clones and misses some; the assay was immunoSEQ multiplex PCR. Altogether about 150,000 clones are present, roughly four fifths being singletons, with the ten largest covering 9% to 14%. The material sequenced was peripheral blood. The receptors were sampled from a woman aged 60-75 years with COVID-19, enrolled during active disease.

Turning to this clone: Within the sample, other DNA sequences also encode this same CDR3. The rearrangement links TRBV4-1 to TRBJ1-1; unclear D gene. V was shortened by 0 bases and J by 1 base, with 6 bases between the two germline ends. The CDR3 is made up of 14 amino acids. Germline CDR1 and CDR2: MGHRA and YSYEKL. CDR3 region: CASSQDPGNTEAFF. CDR3 DNA: TGCGCCAGCAGCCAAGATCCGGGGAACACTGAAGCTTTCTTT.

The chain is built from TRBV2 and TRBJ1-5; TRBD1 matches at 7 bases. The CDR3 loop spans 14 amino acids. Unmatched junction bases numbered 6, after V lost 6 bases and J lost 4 bases. Germline CDR1 and CDR2: SNHLY and FYNNEI. The CDR3: CASRRGQPNQPQHF. CDR3 DNA: TGTGCCAGCAGACGGGGACAGCCAAATCAGCCCCAGCATTTT.

Remarks on this clone: A junction boundary mismatches the germline segment, possibly from a read error. The chain couples TRBV7-7 to TRBJ2-3; TRBD2 aligns across 9 bases. The CDR3 loop spans 15 amino acids. Germline values: CDR1 SSHAT, CDR2 FNYEAQ (reference sequence). DNA for the CDR3: TGTGCTAGCAGCACAGGGAGCGGGAGGACAGATACGCAGTATTTT. Residues: CASSTGSGRTDTQYF.

This clone was detected once. The chain couples TRBV4-1 to TRBJ2-5; 12 positions agree with TRBD2. CDR1 and CDR2 from the germline V gene are MGHRA and YSYEKL. Losses at the gene ends were 1 base for V and 6 bases for J; bases not matched to a gene: 9. The CDR3 has 17 residues. The DNA of the CDR3 is TGCGCCAGCAGCCAAGTGTCTAGCGGGGGGGCCGTGAAGACCCAGTACTTC. This codes for CASSQVSSGGAVKTQYF.

V and J are TRBV5-1 and TRBJ2-5; 7 nucleotides match TRBD2. Looked up from germline, CDR1 is SGHRS and CDR2 is YFSETQ. The CDR3 runs 15 residues. V was clipped by 3 bases and J by 2 bases; unmatched bases: 7. CDR3 in DNA: TGCGCCAGCAGCTCCCTAGCGGACGCACAAGAGACCCAGTACTTC. It encodes CASSSLADAQETQYF.

The genes are TRBV10-3 and TRBJ2-1; D might be TRBD2 (6 bases). The germline gives CDR1 ENHRY, CDR2 SYGVKD. The CDR3 covers 14 residues. The CDR3 here is CATAAGLQGNEQFF. The DNA of the CDR3 is TGTGCGACCGCGGCGGGACTTCAGGGCAATGAGCAGTTCTTC.

The CDR3 loop is CASRQGRTNEKLFF. Here the CDR3 DNA reads TGCGCCAGCAGGCAGGGGCGGACTAATGAAAAACTGTTTTTT. This chain uses TRBV10-2 with TRBJ1-4, with TRBD1 as a possible D gene (6 bases). Germline assignment: CDR1 WSHSY and CDR2 SAAADI. CDR3 length: 14 amino acids. V lost 6 bases and J lost 2, with 10 bases in between.

This chain uses TRBV2 with TRBJ2-7, with 13 nucleotides matching TRBD2. CDR3 length equals 14 residues. Unmatched junction bases numbered 8, after V lost 11 bases and J lost 4 bases. Germline lookup yields CDR1 SNHLY and CDR2 FYNNEI. DNA for the CDR3: TGTGCCTGGGGACTAGCGGGGTCCCCGTACGAGCAGTACTTC. It yields the protein CAWGLAGSPYEQYF.

The genes are TRBV6-1 and TRBJ2-7, with a weak D call TRBD1 (5 bases). With 2 bases removed from V and 2 bases from J, the gap between germline ends came to 7 bases. From germline, CDR1 is MNHNS and CDR2 SASEGT. The CDR3 is 13 amino acids. In nucleotides, the CDR3 is TGTGCCAGCAGTGAACGACAGACCTACGAGCAGTACTTC. It yields the protein CASSERQTYEQYF.

DNA of the CDR3: TGTGCCAGTAGTCCCCGGGGGAGGGAAAAAGCTTTCTTT. Translated: CASSPRGREKAFF. This chain links TRBV19 with TRBJ1-1, with D perhaps matching TRBD1 (5 bases). The CDR3 length is 13 residues. CDR1 LNHDA and CDR2 SQIVND come from the germline V gene (reference sequence). V gave up 5 bases and J gave up 9 bases, with 16 bases separating them.

The gene calls are TRBV29-1 and TRBJ2-3; D gene ambiguous. The germline V and J ends were trimmed by 1 base and 11 bases, with 10 bases remaining between them. The CDR3 has 11 amino acids. Per germline, CDR1 SQVTM and CDR2 ANQGSEA. DNA for the CDR3: TGCAGCGTTGAAGTTCAAAATAGGCAGTATTTT. This encodes CSVEVQNRQYF.

This rearrangement joins TRBV10-1 to TRBJ1-6, with D maybe TRBD1 (6 bases). Germline V gives CDR1 WNHNN, CDR2 SYGVQD (reference sequence). CDR3 length: 13 amino acids. V dropped 6 bases and J dropped 6 bases, with 9 bases sitting between them. CDR3: CASRMDSNSPLHF. The DNA for the CDR3 is TGCGCCAGCAGGATGGACAGTAATTCACCCCTCCACTTT.

The V call is TRBV9, the J call TRBJ1-1, with a possible D match to TRBD1 (5 bases). Per germline, CDR1 SGDLS and CDR2 YYNGEE. V lost 4 bases, J lost 0 bases, and 13 bases lay in between. The CDR3 sequence is 15 residues long. The CDR3 nucleotides are TGTGCCAGCAGCATCTCCGGGGGGGTGAACACTGAAGCTTTCTTT. Protein sequence: CASSISGGVNTEAFF.

The J gene is TRBJ2-2, the V gene TRBV11-2; TRBD1 agrees at 7 bases. V shed 5 bases, J shed 1 base, and the junction held 4 bases outside the gene matches. The CDR3 loop spans 15 amino acids. Germline V CDR1 and CDR2: SGHAT, FQNNGV. The CDR3 region has the DNA TGTGCCAGCAGCCTGGGACAGCTGAACACCGGGGAGCTGTTTTTT. This codes for CASSLGQLNTGELFF.